This section outlines one T cell receptor (beta chain) sequence together with its context. The record originates from a study of OX40 agonist ivuxolimab in advanced cancers. Study-wide context: Ivuxolimab, which patients received intravenously every 2 weeks, was dosed at 0.01 to 10 mg/kg.

TCRdb keeps only in-frame clones here, not all; method: immunoSEQ multiplex PCR. Of 90,000 or so clones detected, roughly nine tenths appear once; the ten largest clones hold roughly 2.6%. V trimming: 1 base; J trimming: 2 bases; junction bases outside the gene matches: 10. The CDR3 runs to 17 residues. Germline CDR1 SGDLS, CDR2 YYNGEE. This receptor was taken from an adult with an advanced solid tumor such as melanoma, head and neck, liver or kidney cancer. Sequenced here: CD4+ or CD8+ T cells sorted from blood, sampled in a trial of the OX40 agonist ivuxolimab. The chain recombines TRBV9 with TRBJ2-5; 8 bases are shared with TRBD2. The CDR3 DNA follows: TGTGCCAGCAGCGTAACCCCCCAAGCGGGAGTTCAAGAGACCCAGTACTTC. Translating gives CASSVTPQAGVQETQYF.